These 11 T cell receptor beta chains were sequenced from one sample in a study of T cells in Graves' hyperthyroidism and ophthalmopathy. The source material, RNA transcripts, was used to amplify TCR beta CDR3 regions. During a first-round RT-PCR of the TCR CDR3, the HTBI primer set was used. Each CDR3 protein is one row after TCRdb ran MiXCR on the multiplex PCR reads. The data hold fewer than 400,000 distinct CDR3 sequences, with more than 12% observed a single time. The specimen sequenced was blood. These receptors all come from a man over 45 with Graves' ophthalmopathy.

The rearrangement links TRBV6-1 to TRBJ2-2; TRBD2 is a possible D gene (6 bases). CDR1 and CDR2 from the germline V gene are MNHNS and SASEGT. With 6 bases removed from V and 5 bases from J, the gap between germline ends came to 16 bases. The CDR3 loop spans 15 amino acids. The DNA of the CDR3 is TGTGCCAGCAGAGGCGGGAAGAGGAAAACCGGGGAGCTGTTTTTT. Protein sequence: CASRGGKRKTGELFF.

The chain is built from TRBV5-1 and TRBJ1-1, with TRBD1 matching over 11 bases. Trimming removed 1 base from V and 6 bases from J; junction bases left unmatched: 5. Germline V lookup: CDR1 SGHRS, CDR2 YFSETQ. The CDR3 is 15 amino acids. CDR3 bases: TGCGCCAGCAGCTTGTCTGGACAGGGGGCGTCTGAAGCTTTCTTT. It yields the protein CASSLSGQGASEAFF.

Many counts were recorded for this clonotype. CDR3 DNA sequence: TGTGCCAGCTCACCAACGGGGGGGTACGAGCAGTACTTC. Amino acids: CASSPTGGYEQYF. The V gene is TRBV18, the J gene TRBJ2-7; 8 bases agree with TRBD2. The CDR3 loop spans 13 amino acids. The germline CDR1 and CDR2 sequences are KGHSH and LQKENI. The trim removed 2 bases at V and 4 bases at J, leaving 1 base unmatched.

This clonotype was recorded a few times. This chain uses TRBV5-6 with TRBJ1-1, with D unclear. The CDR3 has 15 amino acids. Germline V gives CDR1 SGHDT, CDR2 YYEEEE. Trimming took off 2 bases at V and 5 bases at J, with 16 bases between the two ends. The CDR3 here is CASSFFVGRSTEAFF. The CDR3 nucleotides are TGTGCCAGCAGCTTTTTTGTTGGGCGGAGTACTGAAGCTTTCTTT. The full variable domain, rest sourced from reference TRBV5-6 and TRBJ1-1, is DAGVTQSPTHLIKTRGQQVTLRCSPKSGHDTVSWYQQALGQGPQFIFQYYEEEERQRGNFPDRFSGHQFPNYSSELNVNALLLGDSALYLCASSFFVGRSTEAFFGQGTRLTVV.

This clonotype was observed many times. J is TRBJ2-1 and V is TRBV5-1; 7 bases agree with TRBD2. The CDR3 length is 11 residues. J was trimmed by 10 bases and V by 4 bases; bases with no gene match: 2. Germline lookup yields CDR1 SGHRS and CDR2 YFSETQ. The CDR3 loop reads CASSGGGEQFF. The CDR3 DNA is TGCGCCAGCAGCGGCGGGGGAGAGCAGTTCTTC.

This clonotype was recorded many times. CDR3 nucleotide sequence: TGTGCCAGCAGCTTAGAACTAGCGGCAGGGTCGAATGAGCAGTTCTTC. As protein: CASSLELAAGSNEQFF. This rearrangement joins TRBV11-1 to TRBJ2-1, with TRBD2 matching 8 bases. Unmatched junction bases numbered 9, after V lost 1 base and J lost 7 bases. The CDR3 loop spans 16 amino acids. Germline CDR1 reads SGHAT; CDR2 reads FQDESV (reference sequence). The full variable domain, with the rest looked up from reference TRBV11-1 and TRBJ2-1, is EAEVAQSPRYKITEKSQAVAFWCDPISGHATLYWYRQILGQGPELLVQFQDESVVDDSQLPKDRFSAERLKGVDSTLKIQPAELGDSAMYLCASSLELAAGSNEQFFGPGTRLTVL.

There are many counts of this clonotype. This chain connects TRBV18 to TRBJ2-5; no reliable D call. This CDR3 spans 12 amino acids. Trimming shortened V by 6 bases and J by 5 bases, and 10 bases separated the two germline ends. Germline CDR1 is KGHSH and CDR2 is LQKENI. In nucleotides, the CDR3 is TGTGCCAGCTCGCCGGGCCCGGAGACCCAGTACTTC. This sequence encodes CASSPGPETQYF.

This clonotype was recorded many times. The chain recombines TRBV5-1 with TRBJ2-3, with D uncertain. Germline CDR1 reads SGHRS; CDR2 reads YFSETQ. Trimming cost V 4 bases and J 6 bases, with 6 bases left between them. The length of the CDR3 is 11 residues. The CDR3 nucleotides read TGCGCCAGCAGCGTTGATGATACGCAGTATTTT. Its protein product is CASSVDDTQYF.

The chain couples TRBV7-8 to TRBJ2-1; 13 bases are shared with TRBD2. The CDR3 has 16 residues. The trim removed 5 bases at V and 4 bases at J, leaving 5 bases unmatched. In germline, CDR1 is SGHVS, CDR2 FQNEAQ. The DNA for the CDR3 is TGTGCCAGCAGCACCGGGACTAGCGGGATATACAATGAGCAGTTCTTC. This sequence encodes CASSTGTSGIYNEQFF.

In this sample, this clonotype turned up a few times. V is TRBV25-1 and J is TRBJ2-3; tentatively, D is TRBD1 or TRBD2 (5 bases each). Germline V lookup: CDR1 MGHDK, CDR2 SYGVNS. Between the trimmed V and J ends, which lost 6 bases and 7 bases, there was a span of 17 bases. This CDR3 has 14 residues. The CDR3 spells CASSSTGATNTQYF. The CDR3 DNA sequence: TGTGCCAGCAGCTCCACCGGGGCGACCAATACGCAGTATTTT.

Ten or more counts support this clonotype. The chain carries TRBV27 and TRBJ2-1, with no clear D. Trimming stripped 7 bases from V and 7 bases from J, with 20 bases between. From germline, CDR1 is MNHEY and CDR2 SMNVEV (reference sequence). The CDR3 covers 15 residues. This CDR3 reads CASTPGPFSGNEQFF. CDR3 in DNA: TGTGCCAGCACTCCCGGACCCTTCTCTGGTAATGAGCAGTTCTTC.